The next 24 T cell receptor beta chains were all read from a single sample in a study of cytomegalovirus exposure and HLA in healthy donors. Generated by immunoSEQ multiplex PCR, the TCRdb table keeps only in-frame clones and is missing some. The repertoire has more than 140,000 clones, roughly nine tenths of them found once; the top ten carry 3.3%. The sequenced sample was PBMCs. The receptors were gathered from a woman between 18 and 30 years old in good health and CMV-seropositive.

This clone has only a few counts. V usage is TRBV28 and J usage is TRBJ1-5; tentative D call: TRBD1 (5 bases). Trimming cost V 2 bases and J 0 bases, with 8 bases left between them. CDR3 length: 15 amino acids. Germline values: CDR1 MDHEN, CDR2 SYDVKM. CDR3 loop: CASSLMGLSNQPQHF. The DNA for the CDR3 is TGTGCCAGCAGTTTAATGGGACTTAGCAATCAGCCCCAGCATTTT. The variable domain in full, completed from reference TRBV28 and TRBJ1-5, reads DVKVTQSSRYLVKRTGEKVFLECVQDMDHENMFWYRQDPGLGLRLIYFSYDVKMKEKGDIPEGYSVSREKKERFSLILESASTNQTSMYLCASSLMGLSNQPQHFGDGTRLSIL.

The V gene is TRBV5-1, the J gene TRBJ2-1, with a tentative D call TRBD2 (5 bases). V was shortened by 0 bases and J by 3 bases, with 10 bases between the two germline ends. This CDR3 is 15 amino acids long. Germline CDR1 reads SGHRS; CDR2 reads YFSETQ. CDR3 region: CASSLEVSVYNEQFF. Here the CDR3 DNA reads TGCGCCAGCAGCTTGGAGGTTAGCGTCTACAATGAGCAGTTCTTC.

V usage is TRBV27 and J usage is TRBJ2-1; 8 bases match TRBD2. J was trimmed by 9 bases and V by 5 bases; bases with no gene match: 15. From germline, CDR1 is MNHEY and CDR2 SMNVEV (reference sequence). The CDR3 contains 16 residues. The CDR3 reads CASSLQRTSLPGEQFF. CDR3 nucleotide sequence: TGTGCCAGCAGTCTGCAAAGGACTAGCCTTCCGGGTGAGCAGTTCTTC.

V is TRBV19 and J is TRBJ1-2, with D tentatively TRBD1 (5 bases). The V gene's germline CDR1 is LNHDA and CDR2 SQIVND (reference sequence). V was shortened by 6 bases and J by 6 bases, with 11 bases between the two germline ends. CDR3 length: 12 residues. This CDR3 reads CASSMQDNGYTF. The CDR3 DNA follows: TGTGCCAGTAGCATGCAGGACAATGGCTACACCTTC.

The rearrangement links TRBV6-1 to TRBJ2-5; no clear D. Between the trimmed V and J ends, which lost 1 base and 5 bases, there was a span of 8 bases. Germline assignment: CDR1 MNHNS and CDR2 SASEGT. The CDR3 consists of 13 residues. Here the CDR3 DNA reads TGTGCCAGCAGTGAAGGAGTACGGGAGACCCAGTACTTC. This translates into CASSEGVRETQYF.

The genes are TRBV4-3 and TRBJ2-7; 9 bases map to TRBD1. Germline CDR1 reads LGHNA; CDR2 reads YSLEER. This CDR3 has 15 residues. With 4 bases clipped from V and 4 bases from J, the junction kept 8 bases outside the gene matches. The CDR3 sequence is CASSREQGAGYEQYF. The DNA for the CDR3 is TGCGCCAGCAGCCGGGAACAGGGGGCCGGATACGAGCAGTACTTC.

The chain employs TRBV15 and TRBJ2-7; 7 bases fit TRBD1. In germline, CDR1 is LNHNV, CDR2 YYDKDF (reference sequence). Losses at the gene ends were 4 bases for V and 2 bases for J; bases not matched to a gene: 8. This CDR3 comprises 15 residues. CDR3 in DNA: TGTGCCACCAGCAAATTAGGGACAGAAACCTACGAGCAGTACTTC. It translates to CATSKLGTETYEQYF.

The rearrangement joins TRBV29-1 to TRBJ2-7; TRBD1 might be the D (5 bases). CDR3 length: 11 amino acids. Trimming removed 2 bases at V and 5 bases at J, with 7 bases between. Germline CDR1 SQVTM, CDR2 ANQGSEA. The CDR3 nucleotides read TGCAGCGTTGAAAGGGGCGACGAGCAGTACTTC. Amino acid sequence: CSVERGDEQYF.

V usage is TRBV11-3 and J usage is TRBJ2-3, with 10 nucleotides matching TRBD2. Germline trimming cut 4 bases from V and 0 bases from J; bases unmatched to any gene: 4. The germline gives CDR1 SGHNT, CDR2 YENEEA. CDR3 length: 16 amino acids. CDR3 loop: CASSWGLAPSTDTQYF. The DNA of the CDR3 is TGTGCCAGCAGCTGGGGACTAGCGCCGAGCACAGATACGCAGTATTTT.

J is TRBJ1-2 and V is TRBV28; a possible D gene is TRBD1 (5 bases). Per germline, CDR1 MDHEN and CDR2 SYDVKM. The CDR3 contains 15 residues. CDR3 sequence: CAYMGGAANNYGYTF. In nucleotides, the CDR3 is TGTGCTTATATGGGAGGGGCCGCCAATAACTATGGCTACACCTTC.

This chain joins TRBV6-5 and TRBJ2-2; D unclear. CDR1 is MNHEY, CDR2 SVGAGI, per germline. The CDR3 is 12 amino acids. The ends were cut back, 4 bases at V and 6 bases at J, with 6 bases in the middle. This CDR3 is CASSFVAGELFF. The CDR3 DNA sequence: TGTGCCAGCAGTTTTGTAGCCGGGGAGCTGTTTTTT.

This chain connects TRBV4-1 to TRBJ1-4, with unresolved D. The germline CDR1 and CDR2 sequences are MGHRA and YSYEKL. V lost 1 base to trimming and J lost 0 bases, with 12 bases between them. The CDR3 runs 17 residues. CDR3 bases: TGCGCCAGCAGCCAAGTTGAGGGCCCATCAACTAATGAAAAACTGTTTTTT. It translates to CASSQVEGPSTNEKLFF.

The V call is TRBV6-4, the J call TRBJ1-1, with 7 bases fitting TRBD1. Germline assignment: CDR1 MRHNA and CDR2 SNTAGT. The V segment lost 4 bases and the J segment 11 bases; nucleotides outside the gene matches: 13. CDR3 length: 14 residues. CDR3 sequence reads: CASSVARDSPLAFF. Written as DNA, the CDR3 is TGTGCCAGCAGTGTTGCCCGGGACAGCCCGTTGGCTTTCTTT.

The chain recombines TRBV5-6 with TRBJ2-3, with a weak D call TRBD1 (6 bases). CDR1 is SGHDT and CDR2 is YYEEEE in the germline V gene. Deletions cut 1 base from V and 3 bases from J, with 12 bases between. The length of the CDR3 is 15 residues. This chain's CDR3 is CASSLQLQGTDTQYF. Written as DNA, the CDR3 is TGTGCCAGCAGCTTGCAGTTACAGGGAACAGATACGCAGTATTTT.

The V call is TRBV11-3, the J call TRBJ1-4, with 7 bases lining up with TRBD1. The CDR3 runs 15 residues. V gave up 4 bases and J gave up 2 bases; unmatched junction bases: 4. The germline V gene has CDR1 SGHNT and CDR2 YENEEA. CDR3: CASSSTGATNEKLFF. The CDR3 coding sequence is TGTGCCAGCAGCTCTACAGGGGCGACTAATGAAAAACTGTTTTTT.

The V gene is TRBV28, the J gene TRBJ2-1, with 7 bases that match TRBD2. There are 15 residues in the CDR3. Germline lookup yields CDR1 MDHEN and CDR2 SYDVKM. V gave up 1 base and J gave up 4 bases; unmatched junction bases: 4. This CDR3 is CASSLSLAEYNEQFF. DNA of the CDR3: TGTGCCAGCAGTTTATCGCTAGCGGAGTACAATGAGCAGTTCTTC.

The chain couples TRBV7-3 to TRBJ1-2; weak D call: TRBD1 (5 bases). Looked up from germline, CDR1 is SGHTA and CDR2 is FQGTGA. Trimming stripped 5 bases from V and 7 bases from J, with 17 bases between. CDR3 size: 14 residues. The CDR3 DNA reads TGTGCCAGCAGCCCCGGACACCTCCTTGGTGGCTACACCTTC. Protein product: CASSPGHLLGGYTF.

V gene TRBV7-3 combines with J gene TRBJ2-5; 9 bases agree with TRBD2. Trimming at V came to 4 bases and at J to 2 bases, leaving 5 bases not matched to a gene. Germline CDR1 reads SGHTA; CDR2 reads FQGTGA. This CDR3 comprises 15 residues. CDR3 loop: CASSSQGLAQETQYF. CDR3 nucleotide sequence: TGTGCCAGCAGCTCCCAGGGACTAGCTCAAGAGACCCAGTACTTC. The full variable domain, with the rest looked up from reference TRBV7-3 and TRBJ2-5, is GAGVSQTPSNKVTEKGKYVELRCDPISGHTALYWYRQSLGQGPEFLIYFQGTGAADDSGLPNDRFFAVRPEGSVSTLKIQRTERGDSAVYLCASSSQGLAQETQYFGPGTRLLVL.

The chain recombines TRBV30 with TRBJ1-5; the match to TRBD1 covers 9 bases. J was trimmed by 3 bases and V by 2 bases; bases with no gene match: 5. The germline CDR1 and CDR2 sequences are GTSNPN and SVGIG (reference sequence). The CDR3 loop spans 15 amino acids. The CDR3 here is CAWSRRDRDNQPQHF. The CDR3 coding sequence is TGTGCCTGGAGTCGAAGGGACAGGGACAATCAGCCCCAGCATTTT.

CDR3 protein: CASSPDSGTGSATNEKLFF. The CDR3 DNA reads TGTGCCAGCAGCCCTGACTCGGGGACAGGGAGTGCAACTAATGAAAAACTGTTTTTT. This chain joins TRBV7-9 and TRBJ1-4, with 9 bases matching TRBD1. This CDR3 is built from 19 residues. From germline, CDR1 is SEHNR and CDR2 FQNEAQ (reference sequence). V was clipped by 5 bases and J by 0 bases; unmatched bases: 13.

This sequence joins TRBV30 and TRBJ2-5, with TRBD2 matching 13 bases. J lost 3 bases, V lost 1 base, and 11 bases had no gene match. This CDR3 has 18 amino acids. Germline loops: CDR1 GTSNPN, CDR2 SVGIG (reference sequence). The CDR3 here is CAWSELPGTSGTEETQYF. The CDR3 coding sequence is TGTGCCTGGAGTGAGTTACCGGGGACTAGCGGGACGGAAGAGACCCAGTACTTC.

The V gene is TRBV5-8, the J gene TRBJ2-5; 9 nucleotides match TRBD2. V shed 4 bases and J 1 base; nucleotides not matched to a gene: 5. Germline CDR1 reads SGHTS; CDR2 reads YDEGEE. This CDR3 has 15 amino acids. In DNA, the CDR3 is TGTGCCAGCAGCCTACTAGCGGGCCGCCAAGAGACCCAGTACTTC. Amino acids: CASSLLAGRQETQYF.

This chain joins TRBV5-4 and TRBJ2-1; maybe TRBD2 (6 bases). Trimming stripped 4 bases from V and 8 bases from J, with 19 bases between. Germline CDR1 and CDR2: SGHNT and YYREEE (reference sequence). This CDR3 is 15 amino acids long. The CDR3 is CASSGKTRTADEQFF. The DNA for the CDR3 is TGTGCCAGCAGCGGAAAGACTAGGACGGCGGATGAGCAGTTCTTC. Full variable domain (outside the CDR3, taken from reference TRBV5-4 and TRBJ2-1): ETGVTQSPTHLIKTRGQQVTLRCSSQSGHNTVSWYQQALGQGPQFIFQYYREEENGRGNFPPRFSGLQFPNYSSELNVNALELDDSALYLCASSGKTRTADEQFFGPGTRLTVL.

This clone occurred once. The chain joins TRBV7-8 to TRBJ2-1; 10 bases are a match to TRBD2. V dropped 5 bases and J dropped 4; count of bases not matched to a gene: 2. This CDR3 spans 14 amino acids. Germline loops: CDR1 SGHVS, CDR2 FQNEAQ. Here the CDR3 reads CASSQREGYNEQFF. The CDR3, as DNA: TGTGCCAGCAGCCAGCGGGAGGGGTACAATGAGCAGTTCTTC.